Here is one T cell receptor (beta chain) with its context. The data stem from a study of blood T cell repertoires in COVID-19. Measured with immunoSEQ multiplex PCR; TCRdb has only the in-frame clones, and not every one. Seen here are around 80,000 clones, around 89% observed once, and the top ten hold roughly 9.1%. This CDR3 contains 16 residues. V was trimmed by 0 bases and J by 0 bases, leaving 12 bases between them. From germline, CDR1 is MNHEY and CDR2 SVGAGI. The specimen was peripheral blood. The chain is built from TRBV6-5 and TRBJ2-7; D remains unclear. The source of this sequence is a human donor in a cohort sampled during active COVID-19. The CDR3 spells CASSYSSSSSSYEQYF. The DNA of the CDR3 is TGTGCCAGCAGTTACTCGTCTTCTAGTAGCTCCTACGAGCAGTACTTC.